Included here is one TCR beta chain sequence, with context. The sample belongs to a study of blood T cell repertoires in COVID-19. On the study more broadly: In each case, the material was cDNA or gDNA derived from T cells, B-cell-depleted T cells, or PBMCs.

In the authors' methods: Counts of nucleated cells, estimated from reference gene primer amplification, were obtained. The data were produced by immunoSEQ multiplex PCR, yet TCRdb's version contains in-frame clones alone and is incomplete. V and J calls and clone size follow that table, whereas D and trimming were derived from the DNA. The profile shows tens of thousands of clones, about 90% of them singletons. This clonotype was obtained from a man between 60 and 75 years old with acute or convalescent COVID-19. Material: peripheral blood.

The CDR3 loop is CASSPEGQGLYNEQFF. CDR3 sequence (DNA): TGCGCCAGCAGCCCAGAGGGACAGGGGCTCTACAATGAGCAGTTCTTC. J is TRBJ2-1 and V is TRBV5-1; 10 bases are a match to TRBD1. This CDR3 contains 16 residues. Trimming at V came to 4 bases and at J to 3 bases, leaving 7 bases not matched to a gene. Germline V CDR1 and CDR2: SGHRS, YFSETQ.